This T cell receptor beta chain was obtained from a study of blood T cell repertoires in COVID-19 (dated by TCRdb to the early 2020s). Background on the whole study: Samples covering the acute and convalescent phases of COVID-19 were provided by collaborators in the United States, Italy and Spain. The prospective study material was composed of cDNA or gDNA derived from T cells, B-cell-depleted T cells, or PBMCs. Deeply sampled blood TCRbeta repertoires from subjects exposed to, actively infected with, or recovered from COVID-19 were included in the dataset. A freely available public database, intended as a resource for researchers studying the immune response to SARS-CoV-2, is where the repertoires were released. The samples were drawn from two sources: the first 160 participants of the ongoing ImmuneRACE study, and over 950 subjects contributed by 6 global collaborators. Nearly every sample came with metadata listing a de-identified subject ID, COVID-19 status, age in years and sex. Where available, HLA class I and class II types were taken from metadata supplied by the sample provider and were not determined by assay-based typing.

Each collaborating institution followed its own protocols to collect whole blood in K2EDTA tubes. For TCRbeta analysis, collaborators shipped samples as frozen whole blood, isolated PBMCs, or DNA extracted from either of those sample types. TCRbeta CDR3 regions were amplified from genomic DNA using the immunoSEQ Assay, a bias-controlled multiplex PCR. As for how the authors treated the data: The number of nucleated cells in each sample was estimated by amplification of reference gene primers within the assay. To quantify the absolute abundance of each unique TCRbeta CDR3 rearrangement, sequence reads were collapsed and filtered. For each sample, productive Simpson clonality was calculated as the square root of Simpson's diversity index over productive rearrangements. Not all clones reach the TCRdb copy of this immuneACCESS table, which keeps in-frame sequences only. Checked studies attribute under half of the gap to unresolved V genes and leave the rest unexplained. That table gives V, J and clone size, and the DNA gave D and trimming. The sample table shows about 85,000 clones, and around 90% are seen once. The ten largest make up approximately 4.4% of the sample.

The CDR3 spans 15 residues, from the cysteine through the phenylalanine. The sequence is cut down to CDR3 DNA, 45 bases in frame from base 1. Trimming accounts for 5 bases at V and 2 bases at J, while the number of junction bases matched to no gene is 7. Sequences SGHVS (CDR1) and FNYEAQ (CDR2) are obtained from the germline V gene. With regard to this clone: Its binding antigen is unknown. Per-nucleotide qualities are absent, and no much larger clonotype sits a single base away.

General findings and caveats noted by the study authors: Clinical and demographic metadata were provided uncurated, with the amount varying by source and participant.

This receptor was identified in a woman at least 80 years old with acute or convalescent COVID-19. The chain employs TRBV7-6 and TRBJ2-5; TRBD2 agrees with 8 junctional bases. The specimen sequenced was peripheral blood. The CDR3 region: CASSLPLAVQETQYF. DNA sequence: TGTGCCAGCAGCCTACCACTAGCGGTTCAAGAGACCCAGTACTTC.